This T cell receptor (beta chain) was identified in a study of tumor-infiltrating lymphocytes in localized non-small cell lung cancer. Study in general: The cohort mixed smokers and never-smokers, several histologies, and some post-neoadjuvant-chemotherapy samples. Whole-study results and caveats: Compared with uninvolved lung, tumors showed higher T cell infiltration by TCRbeta sequencing. No T-cell fraction difference was seen between IM1 and IM2 tumors.

Remarks on this clone: Its specificity is unknown.

Only in-frame clones appear in the TCRdb table, and some are missing; sequencing was by immunoSEQ multiplex PCR. The sample shows roughly 8,000 clones, 55% to 80% of them seen only once. Trimming shortened V by 5 bases and J by 2 bases, and 9 bases separated the two germline ends. There are 13 residues in the CDR3. The germline V gene has CDR1 SGHVS and CDR2 FNYEAQ. This clonotype was sampled from a human donor with non-small cell lung cancer. Source material: uninvolved lung tissue not adjacent to the tumor. The V call is TRBV7-6, the J call TRBJ1-1; D is perhaps TRBD1 (5 bases). The CDR3 reads CASSRDSNTEAFF. The CDR3 coding sequence is TGTGCCAGCAGCAGGGACTCTAACACTGAAGCTTTCTTT.